These 21 T cell receptor beta chains share one sample of origin, sequenced in a study of long-term antiretroviral therapy in people with HIV. Survey-level immunoSEQ v3.0 assays were run. Profiled with immunoSEQ multiplex PCR; TCRdb holds only in-frame clones, not every one. The table lists approximately 22,000 clones, around 83% of them singletons, with 4% to 5% in the top ten. Material: unsorted PBMCs, obtained 1.3 years after starting antiretroviral therapy. The receptors were gathered from a man aged 55 to 70 with HIV.

CDR3 in amino acids: CASSHRGGETQYF. Here the CDR3 DNA reads TGTGCCAGTAGTCACAGGGGCGGGGAGACCCAGTACTTC. The V call is TRBV19, the J call TRBJ2-5, with 7 bases aligning to TRBD1. The CDR3 totals 13 residues. V gave up 5 bases and J gave up 5 bases; unmatched junction bases: 5. Germline CDR1 and CDR2: LNHDA and SQIVND (reference sequence).

The rearrangement links TRBV27 to TRBJ2-7; 8 nucleotides line up with TRBD2. Germline CDR1 is MNHEY and CDR2 is SMNVEV (reference sequence). The ends lost 3 bases at V and 4 bases at J; junction bases unmatched: 8. The CDR3 contains 15 residues. This chain's CDR3 is CASSFSAGGHYEQYF. CDR3 DNA sequence: TGTGCCAGCAGTTTCTCTGCGGGAGGCCATTACGAGCAGTACTTC.

The genes are TRBV4-3 and TRBJ2-7; D remains unclear. V gave up 0 bases and J gave up 2 bases, with 20 bases separating them. The CDR3 contains 18 residues. The germline V gene encodes CDR1 LGHNA and CDR2 YSLEER. This CDR3 reads CASSQDVSRFYQAYEQYF. The DNA of the CDR3 is TGCGCCAGCAGCCAAGACGTATCTCGCTTCTATCAAGCCTACGAGCAGTACTTC.

The CDR3 DNA sequence: TGCAGCGTTCCCTATGTCTCTAGCTATGGCTACACCTTC. Amino acids: CSVPYVSSYGYTF. The chain is built from TRBV29-1 and TRBJ1-2; no clear D gene. Trimming left V 5 bases short and J 4 bases short, with 14 bases between. The CDR3 totals 13 residues. Looked up from germline, CDR1 is SQVTM and CDR2 is ANQGSEA.

This clone was seen more than once but under ten times. V is TRBV6-4 and J is TRBJ2-3; D gene uncertain. Trimming took off 3 bases at V and 2 bases at J, with 3 bases between the two ends. The length of the CDR3 is 12 residues. Germline CDR1 and CDR2: MRHNA and SNTAGT. As DNA, the CDR3 is TGTGCCAGCAGTGATTTCACAGATACGCAGTATTTT. Its translation: CASSDFTDTQYF.

The chain recombines TRBV25-1 with TRBJ1-2; D possibly corresponds to TRBD1 (5 bases). Trimming left V 2 bases short and J 5 bases short, with 18 bases between. From germline, CDR1 is MGHDK and CDR2 SYGVNS. The CDR3 covers 16 residues. The CDR3 loop reads CASSEVSGRGDYGYTF. The CDR3 region has the DNA TGTGCCAGCAGTGAAGTATCGGGGAGGGGTGATTATGGCTACACCTTC.

The gene calls are TRBV9 and TRBJ2-7, with a tentative D call TRBD1 (6 bases). The CDR3 has 12 residues. Germline V gene data show CDR1 as SGDLS and CDR2 as YYNGEE. The V end was cut by 4 bases, the J end by 6 bases, with 11 bases between. The CDR3 spells CASSTTGSEQYF. Written as DNA, the CDR3 is TGTGCCAGCAGCACGACAGGATCCGAGCAGTACTTC.

The chain carries TRBV10-1 and TRBJ2-3, with a possible D match to TRBD1 (6 bases). The CDR3 runs to 16 residues. Germline CDR1 and CDR2: WNHNN and SYGVQD (reference sequence). Trimming pared 0 bases from V and 2 bases from J, leaving 12 bases between. The CDR3 sequence is CASSESRDTDTDTQYF. CDR3 sequence (DNA): TGCGCCAGCAGTGAGTCAAGGGACACAGACACAGATACGCAGTATTTT.

This clone was seen a handful of times. The chain has TRBV5-1 and TRBJ1-6; a possible D gene is TRBD1 (6 bases). The CDR3 has 16 residues. Germline V gene data show CDR1 as SGHRS and CDR2 as YFSETQ. Trimming pared 0 bases from V and 7 bases from J, leaving 14 bases between. CDR3 protein: CASSLVPGATNSPLHF. CDR3 sequence (DNA): TGCGCCAGCAGCTTGGTTCCGGGGGCGACGAATTCACCCCTCCACTTT.

This sequence joins TRBV5-5 and TRBJ2-7; TRBD1 agrees at 7 bases. The V and J ends lost 4 bases and 5 bases, in that order; junction bases with no gene match: 3. Per the germline V gene, CDR1 is SGHKS and CDR2 is YYEKEE (reference sequence). The CDR3 has 12 amino acids. The CDR3, as DNA: TGTGCCAGCAGCCGGACAGGTCACGAGCAGTACTTC. Translating gives CASSRTGHEQYF.

V gene TRBV19 combines with J gene TRBJ2-7; tentatively, D is TRBD2 (6 bases). Trimming took off 10 bases at V and 3 bases at J, with 22 bases between the two ends. This CDR3 is built from 15 residues. CDR1 and CDR2 from the germline V gene are LNHDA and SQIVND (reference sequence). The CDR3 is CATSNGGRPFYEQYF. The CDR3 bases are TGTGCCACTTCAAACGGAGGGCGGCCCTTCTACGAGCAGTACTTC. The full variable domain, in which reference TRBV19 and TRBJ2-7 provide the parts outside the CDR3, is DGGITQSPKYLFRKEGQNVTLSCEQNLNHDAMYWYRQDPGQGLRLIYYSQIVNDFQKGDIAEGYSVSREKKESFPLTVTSAQKNPTAFYLCATSNGGRPFYEQYFGPGTRLTVT.

The chain recombines TRBV5-4 with TRBJ2-1, with 13 nucleotides matching TRBD2. With 0 bases clipped from V and 9 bases from J, the junction kept 6 bases outside the gene matches. Germline V CDR1 and CDR2: SGHNT, YYREEE (reference sequence). This CDR3 spans 16 amino acids. In DNA form, the CDR3 reads TGTGCCAGCAGCTTGGGGACTAGCGGGAGACTGGGTGAGCAGTTCTTC. It is translated as CASSLGTSGRLGEQFF.

The chain links TRBV5-4 to TRBJ2-3; no clear D. Germline V CDR1 and CDR2: SGHNT, YYREEE (reference sequence). Trimming stripped 0 bases from V and 6 bases from J, with 14 bases between. The CDR3 totals 15 residues. CDR3 DNA sequence: TGTGCCAGCAGCTTGGGAGACTCATTCACCGATACGCAGTATTTT. This encodes CASSLGDSFTDTQYF.

The chain has TRBV27 and TRBJ2-3; 14 nucleotides align to TRBD2. The CDR3 spans 18 residues. CDR1 is MNHEY and CDR2 is SMNVEV in the germline V gene (reference sequence). V lost 5 bases to trimming and J lost 3 bases; unmatched junction nucleotides: 10. CDR3 loop: CASSRGLAGGLYTDTQYF. The CDR3 DNA reads TGTGCCAGCAGTCGTGGACTAGCGGGAGGTCTTTATACAGATACGCAGTATTTT.

V usage is TRBV13 and J usage is TRBJ1-1; TRBD1 matches at 8 bases. V gave up 3 bases and J gave up 0 bases; unmatched junction bases: 3. Germline values: CDR1 PRHDT, CDR2 FYEKMQ (reference sequence). The CDR3 totals 15 residues. The CDR3 sequence is CASSLARGLNTEAFF. For the CDR3, the DNA is TGTGCCAGCAGCTTGGCCAGGGGGCTGAACACTGAAGCTTTCTTT.

CDR3 in DNA: TGTGCCAGCAGTCCGAACAGGGGAGGGCAGCCCCAGCATTTT. Translating gives CASSPNRGGQPQHF. V usage is TRBV27 and J usage is TRBJ1-5; 7 bases are shared with TRBD1. CDR1 MNHEY and CDR2 SMNVEV come from the germline V gene (reference sequence). J gave up 7 bases and V 5 bases, and 8 bases lay outside the gene matches. This CDR3 comprises 14 residues.

V and J are TRBV30 and TRBJ2-3; no clear D. CDR1 GTSNPN and CDR2 SVGIG come from the germline V gene (reference sequence). V gave up 2 bases and J gave up 6 bases, with 12 bases separating them. The CDR3 extends over 13 amino acids. CDR3 in DNA: TGTGCCTGGAGTAGGGCCAGTCCGGATACGCAGTATTTT. Amino acid sequence: CAWSRASPDTQYF. Drawing the rest from reference TRBV30 and TRBJ2-3, the complete variable domain is SQTIHQWPATLVQPVGSPLSLECTVEGTSNPNLYWYRQAAGRGLQLLFYSVGIGQISSEVPQNLSASRPQDRQFILSSKKLLLSDSGFYLCAWSRASPDTQYFGPGTRLTVL.

The chain links TRBV19 to TRBJ2-7; D possibly corresponds to TRBD1 (6 bases). The germline gives CDR1 LNHDA, CDR2 SQIVND (reference sequence). The CDR3 runs to 13 residues. With 7 bases removed from V and 1 base from J, the gap between germline ends came to 11 bases. The CDR3 nucleotides read TGTGCCAGTAATGGACAGCCATCCTACGAGCAGTACTTC. This encodes CASNGQPSYEQYF.

The chain links TRBV5-1 to TRBJ1-2; TRBD1 aligns across 9 bases. The CDR3 is 16 residues long. Germline V gene sequence: CDR1 SGHRS, CDR2 YFSETQ. Germline trimming cut 4 bases from V and 8 bases from J; bases unmatched to any gene: 15. CDR3 protein: CASSDPTRDREQGYTF. The CDR3 DNA reads TGCGCCAGCAGCGATCCTACCCGGGACAGGGAACAGGGCTACACCTTC.

V gene TRBV27 combines with J gene TRBJ1-1; D is uncertain. The CDR3 is 13 residues long. Per germline, CDR1 MNHEY and CDR2 SMNVEV (reference sequence). The V and J ends lost 6 bases and 2 bases respectively, with 10 bases between them. The CDR3 region is CASSGTYNTEAFF. The CDR3 DNA sequence: TGTGCCAGCAGCGGAACCTATAACACTGAAGCTTTCTTT.

V is TRBV5-1 and J is TRBJ2-7, with TRBD1 identical over 9 bases. The ends lost 8 bases at V and 0 bases at J; junction bases unmatched: 6. Germline CDR1 SGHRS, CDR2 YFSETQ. CDR3 length equals 14 residues. In DNA, the CDR3 is TGCGCCAGTACTGGACAGGGGCCCTCCTACGAGCAGTACTTC. It yields the protein CASTGQGPSYEQYF.